Following are 5 T cell receptor beta chains from one sample sequenced in a study of CD8+CD57+ T cells in acquired aplastic anemia. Sequencing was done on patients that had shown CD8+CD57+ cell expansion by flow cytometry. Profiling of TCR beta VDJ combinations and CDR3 sequences used genomic DNA as template. TCRdb recomputed calls from the reads with MiXCR, one row per CDR3 protein. The sample lists under 250,000 distinct CDR3 sequences, 65% occurring once. Sequencing used sorted CD4+, CD8+, or CD8+CD57+ T cells (not recorded which) from PBMCs. All receptors come from a human donor with aplastic anemia.

This clonotype occurred a few times. The V and J genes are TRBV7-2 and TRBJ2-2, with 7 bases lining up with TRBD2. Germline V lookup: CDR1 SGHTA, CDR2 FQGNSA. V shed 2 bases, J shed 6 bases, and the junction held 6 bases outside the gene matches. CDR3 size: 15 residues. The chain's CDR3 is CASSLIAGEAGELFF. CDR3 DNA sequence: TGTGCCAGCAGCTTAATCGCGGGAGAAGCCGGGGAGCTGTTTTTT. Complete variable domain (other parts from reference TRBV7-2 and TRBJ2-2): GAGVSQSPSNKVTEKGKDVELRCDPISGHTALYWYRQSLGQGLEFLIYFQGNSAPDKSGLPSDRFSAERTGGSVSTLTIQRTQQEDSAVYLCASSLIAGEAGELFFGEGSRLTVL.

The table lists this clonotype with a few counts. The chain couples TRBV25-1 to TRBJ2-3; D might be TRBD2 (5 bases). Germline V gene data show CDR1 as MGHDK and CDR2 as SYGVNS. V was cut by 3 bases and J by 4 bases, with 17 bases left in between. CDR3 size: 16 residues. CDR3 sequence (DNA): TGTGCCAGCAGTGACCCCCCGGGGAGACGGGCAGATACGCAGTATTTT. Protein sequence: CASSDPPGRRADTQYF.

The sample holds many counts of this clonotype. The CDR3 sequence: CASSGTGHTGELFF. CDR3 in DNA: TGTGCCAGCAGCGGGACAGGACACACCGGGGAGCTGTTTTTT. V is TRBV12-3 or TRBV12-4 and J is TRBJ2-2; 8 nucleotides agree with TRBD1. The CDR3 is 14 amino acids. Losses at the gene ends were 6 bases for V and 3 bases for J; bases not matched to a gene: 3.

The chain joins TRBV6-6 to TRBJ2-7, with 8 nucleotides matching TRBD1. Looked up from germline, CDR1 is MNHNY and CDR2 is SVGAGI (reference sequence). After removal of 2 bases from V and 5 bases from J, the junction contained 5 bases not matched to a gene. This CDR3 contains 14 residues. CDR3 residues: CASSYVDRAHEQYF. The CDR3 DNA reads as TGTGCCAGCAGTTACGTGGACAGGGCCCACGAGCAGTACTTC.

This clonotype was observed a handful of times. The chain has TRBV7-6 and TRBJ2-7, with 9 bases matching TRBD1. Germline V gene sequence: CDR1 SGHVS, CDR2 FNYEAQ. The CDR3 contains 15 residues. Trimming at V came to 1 base and at J to 3 bases, leaving 4 bases not matched to a gene. CDR3 protein: CASSLEGDRVYEQYF. The CDR3 DNA is TGTGCCAGCAGCTTAGAGGGGGACAGGGTCTACGAGCAGTACTTC.